This T cell receptor beta chain originates from a study of T-cell reconstitution after alpha-beta-depleted transplantation in children. General observations from the study: Recipient T cells and thymic progenitors that survived were the source of the high TCRbeta diversity seen at day 60 in some patients. The study reportedly traced alpha-beta T cells about two months after transplant to several hundred expanded graft clones. Newly generated T cells supplied most T-cell counts and diversity one year post-transplant.

Remarks on this clonotype: Its antigen is as yet unknown.

Library preparation (for TCRbeta) was performed with unique molecular identifiers. TCRdb ran MiXCR on the PCR reads and lists one entry per CDR3 protein. Of almost 250,000 distinct CDR3 sequences listed, about 25% were seen once; the top ten hold more than 2%. This CDR3 comprises 13 residues. V lost 6 bases to trimming and J lost 0 bases, with 11 bases between them. The germline gives CDR1 SQVTM, CDR2 ANQGSEA. The clonotype originates from a girl aged 2 to 10 with Fanconi anemia, due to receive a stem cell transplant. The gene calls are TRBV29-1 and TRBJ1-2; D remains ambiguous. The sample here was PBMCs, taken before TCRalphabeta/CD19-depleted stem cell transplant. CDR3 bases: TGCAGCGTCCTTGGGGAGACTAACTATGGCTACACCTTC. This encodes CSVLGETNYGYTF. Full variable domain (remainder filled in from reference TRBV29-1 and TRBJ1-2): SAVISQKPSRDICQRGTSLTIQCQVDSQVTMMFWYRQQPGQSLTLIATANQGSEATYESGFVIDKFPISRPNLTFSTLTVSNMSPEDSSIYLCSVLGETNYGYTFGSGTRLTVV.